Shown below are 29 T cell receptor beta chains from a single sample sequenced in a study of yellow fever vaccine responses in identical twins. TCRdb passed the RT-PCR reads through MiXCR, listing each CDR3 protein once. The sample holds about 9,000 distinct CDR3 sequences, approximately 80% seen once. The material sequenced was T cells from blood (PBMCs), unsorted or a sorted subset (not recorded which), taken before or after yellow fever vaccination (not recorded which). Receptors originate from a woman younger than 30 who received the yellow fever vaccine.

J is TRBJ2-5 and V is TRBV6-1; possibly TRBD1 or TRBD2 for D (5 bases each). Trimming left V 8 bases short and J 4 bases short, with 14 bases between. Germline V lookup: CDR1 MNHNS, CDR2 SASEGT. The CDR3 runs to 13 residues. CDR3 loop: CASHRDPRETQYF. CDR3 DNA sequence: TGTGCCAGCCACCGGGACCCCCGAGAGACCCAGTACTTC.

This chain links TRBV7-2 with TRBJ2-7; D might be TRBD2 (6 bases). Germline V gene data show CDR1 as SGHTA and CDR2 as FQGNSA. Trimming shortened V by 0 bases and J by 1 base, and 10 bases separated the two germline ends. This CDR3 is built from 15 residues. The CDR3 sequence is CASSLAGLISYEQYF. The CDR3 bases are TGTGCCAGCAGCTTAGCGGGACTGATATCCTACGAGCAGTACTTC.

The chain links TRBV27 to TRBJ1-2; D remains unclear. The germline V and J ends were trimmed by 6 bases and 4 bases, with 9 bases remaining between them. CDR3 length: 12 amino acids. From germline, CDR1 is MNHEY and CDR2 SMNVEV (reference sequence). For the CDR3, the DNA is TGTGCCAGCAGCGACACTAGCTATGGCTACACCTTC. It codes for CASSDTSYGYTF.

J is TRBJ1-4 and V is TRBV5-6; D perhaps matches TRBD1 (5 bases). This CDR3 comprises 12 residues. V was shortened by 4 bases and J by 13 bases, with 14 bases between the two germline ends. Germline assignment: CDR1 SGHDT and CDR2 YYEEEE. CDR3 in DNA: TGTGCCAGCAGCCTCAGGGACCAGGGACTGTTTTTT. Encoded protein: CASSLRDQGLFF.

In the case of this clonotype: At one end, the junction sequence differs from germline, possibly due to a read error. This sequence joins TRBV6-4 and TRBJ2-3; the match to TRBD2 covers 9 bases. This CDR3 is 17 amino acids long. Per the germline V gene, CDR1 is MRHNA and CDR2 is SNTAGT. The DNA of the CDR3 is TGTGCCACCAGTGACTCTCTAGCGGGGCCCGATTCAGATACGCAGTATTTT. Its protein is CATSDSLAGPDSDTQYF.

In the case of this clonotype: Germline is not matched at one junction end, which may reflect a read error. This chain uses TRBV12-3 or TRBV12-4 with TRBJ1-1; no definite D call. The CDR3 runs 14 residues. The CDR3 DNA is TGTGCCACCAGTTTACACAAGTTGAACACTGAAGCTTTCTTT. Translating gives CATSLHKLNTEAFF.

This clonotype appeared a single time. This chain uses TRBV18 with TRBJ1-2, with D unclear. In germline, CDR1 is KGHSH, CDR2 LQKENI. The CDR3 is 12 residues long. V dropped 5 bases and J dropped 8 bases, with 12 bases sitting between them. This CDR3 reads CASSEDLGGYTF. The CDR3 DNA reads TGTGCCAGCTCAGAGGACCTGGGAGGCTACACCTTC.

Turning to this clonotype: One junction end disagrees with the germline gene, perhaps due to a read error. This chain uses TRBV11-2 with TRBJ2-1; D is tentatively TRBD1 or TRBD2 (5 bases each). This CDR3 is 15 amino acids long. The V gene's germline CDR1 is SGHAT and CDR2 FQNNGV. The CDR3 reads CASGLSWGSYNEQFF. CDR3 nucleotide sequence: TGTGCCAGCGGCCTGAGTTGGGGGTCCTATAATGAGCAGTTCTTC.

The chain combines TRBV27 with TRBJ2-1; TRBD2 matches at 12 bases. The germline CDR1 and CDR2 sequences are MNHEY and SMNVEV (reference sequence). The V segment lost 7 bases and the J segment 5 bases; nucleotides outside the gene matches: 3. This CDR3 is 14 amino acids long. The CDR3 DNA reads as TGTGCCAGCACCCGACTAGCGGGAGACAATGAGCAGTTCTTC. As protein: CASTRLAGDNEQFF.

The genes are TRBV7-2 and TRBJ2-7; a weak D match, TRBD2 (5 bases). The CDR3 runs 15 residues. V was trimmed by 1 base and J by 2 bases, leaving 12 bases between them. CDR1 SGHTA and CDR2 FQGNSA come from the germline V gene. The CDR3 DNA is TGTGCCAGCAGCTTAGGGCTAGCAGGAACCTACGAGCAGTACGTC. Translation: CASSLGLAGTYEQYV.

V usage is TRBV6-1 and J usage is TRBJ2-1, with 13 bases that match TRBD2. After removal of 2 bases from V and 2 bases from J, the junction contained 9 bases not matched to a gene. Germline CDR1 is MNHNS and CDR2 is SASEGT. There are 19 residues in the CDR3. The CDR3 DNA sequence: TGTGCCAGCAGTGAACACGGGACTAGCGGGATCGCAGCCTACAATGAGCAGTTCTTC. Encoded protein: CASSEHGTSGIAAYNEQFF.

The CDR3 region has the DNA TGTGCCAGCTCACCCCCTGCGGGGGGGCCGGACAATGAGCAGTTCTTC. Residues: CASSPPAGGPDNEQFF. This rearrangement joins TRBV18 to TRBJ2-1; 9 nucleotides line up with TRBD2. The germline gives CDR1 KGHSH, CDR2 LQKENI. Germline trimming cut 3 bases from V and 5 bases from J; bases unmatched to any gene: 8. The CDR3 extends over 16 amino acids.

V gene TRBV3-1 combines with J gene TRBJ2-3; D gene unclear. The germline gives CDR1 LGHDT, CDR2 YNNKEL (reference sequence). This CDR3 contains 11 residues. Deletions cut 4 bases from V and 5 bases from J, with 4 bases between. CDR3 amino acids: CASSLGDTQYF. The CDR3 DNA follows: TGTGCCAGCAGCCTAGGAGATACGCAGTATTTT.

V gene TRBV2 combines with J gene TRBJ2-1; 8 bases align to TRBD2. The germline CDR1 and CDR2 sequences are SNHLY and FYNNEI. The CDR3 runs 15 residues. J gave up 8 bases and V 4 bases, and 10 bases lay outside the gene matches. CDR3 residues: CASSVLAGGIDEQFF. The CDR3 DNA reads TGTGCCAGCAGTGTGCTTGCGGGAGGTATCGATGAGCAGTTCTTC.

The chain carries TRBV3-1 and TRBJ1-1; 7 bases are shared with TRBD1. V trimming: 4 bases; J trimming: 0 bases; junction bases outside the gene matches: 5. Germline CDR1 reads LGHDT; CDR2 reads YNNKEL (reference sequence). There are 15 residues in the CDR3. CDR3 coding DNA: TGTGCCAGCAGCCTACAGGGACAGTTGAACACTGAAGCTTTCTTT. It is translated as CASSLQGQLNTEAFF.

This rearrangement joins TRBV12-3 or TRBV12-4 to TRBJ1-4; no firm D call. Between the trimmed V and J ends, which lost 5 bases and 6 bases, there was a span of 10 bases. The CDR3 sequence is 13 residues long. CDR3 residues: CASSASADEKLFF. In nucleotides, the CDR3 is TGTGCCAGCAGTGCGTCAGCCGATGAAAAACTGTTTTTT.

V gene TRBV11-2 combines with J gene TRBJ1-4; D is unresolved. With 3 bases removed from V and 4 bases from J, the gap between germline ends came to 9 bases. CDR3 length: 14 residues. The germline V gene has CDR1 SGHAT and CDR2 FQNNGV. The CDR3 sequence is CASSFEKVNEKLFF. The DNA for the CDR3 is TGTGCCAGCAGCTTCGAAAAGGTTAATGAAAAACTGTTTTTT.

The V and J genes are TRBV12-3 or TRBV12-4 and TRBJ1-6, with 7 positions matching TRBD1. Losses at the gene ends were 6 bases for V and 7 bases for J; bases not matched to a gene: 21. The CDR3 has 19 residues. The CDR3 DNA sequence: TGTGCCAGCAGGGAATTTTCGGTAAAAACAGGGGCCTTCAATTCACCCCTCCACTTT. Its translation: CASREFSVKTGAFNSPLHF.

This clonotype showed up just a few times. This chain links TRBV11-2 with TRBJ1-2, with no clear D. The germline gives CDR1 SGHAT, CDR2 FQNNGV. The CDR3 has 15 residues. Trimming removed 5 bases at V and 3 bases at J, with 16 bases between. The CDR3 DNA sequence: TGTGCCAGCAGCCCTCGAGCGGAGATTGACTATGGCTACACCTTC. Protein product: CASSPRAEIDYGYTF.

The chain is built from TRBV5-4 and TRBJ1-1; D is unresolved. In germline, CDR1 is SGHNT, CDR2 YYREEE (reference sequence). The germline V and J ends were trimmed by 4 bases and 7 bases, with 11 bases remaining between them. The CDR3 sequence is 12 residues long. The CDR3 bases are TGTGCCAGCAGCCCAAAAGACGGTGAAGCTTTCTTT. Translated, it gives CASSPKDGEAFF.

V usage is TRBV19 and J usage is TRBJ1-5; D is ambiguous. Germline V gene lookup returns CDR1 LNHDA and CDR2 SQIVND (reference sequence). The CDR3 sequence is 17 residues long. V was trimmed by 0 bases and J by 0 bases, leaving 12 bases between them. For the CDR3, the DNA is TGTGCCAGTAGTATAGATCCGAAGCCAGTTAGCAATCAGCCCCAGCATTTT. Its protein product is CASSIDPKPVSNQPQHF.

CDR3: CASSVTGTSGYQETQYF. The CDR3 DNA sequence: TGTGCCAGCAGCGTCACCGGGACTAGCGGGTACCAAGAGACCCAGTACTTC. The gene calls are TRBV11-3 and TRBJ2-5; 12 nucleotides align to TRBD2. The germline V gene has CDR1 SGHNT and CDR2 YENEEA. V was pared by 5 bases and J by 0 bases, with 7 bases of the junction left unmatched. This CDR3 is 17 amino acids long. The full variable domain, with the rest looked up from reference TRBV11-3 and TRBJ2-5, is EAGVVQSPRYKIIEKKQPVAFWCNPISGHNTLYWYLQNLGQGPELLIRYENEEAVDDSQLPKDRFSAERLKGVDSTLKIQPAELGDSAVYLCASSVTGTSGYQETQYFGPGTRLLVL.

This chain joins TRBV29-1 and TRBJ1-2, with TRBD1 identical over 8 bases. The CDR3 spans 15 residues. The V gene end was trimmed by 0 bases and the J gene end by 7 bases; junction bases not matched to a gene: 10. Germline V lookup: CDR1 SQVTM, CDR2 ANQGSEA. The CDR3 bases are TGCAGCGTTGAAGATGGAGGCAGGGGGCGTGGTGGCTACACCTTC. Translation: CSVEDGGRGRGGYTF.

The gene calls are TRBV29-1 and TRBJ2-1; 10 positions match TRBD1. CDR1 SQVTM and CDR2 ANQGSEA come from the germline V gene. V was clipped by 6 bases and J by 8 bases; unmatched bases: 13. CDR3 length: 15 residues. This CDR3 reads CSVYRRDRGPDEQFF. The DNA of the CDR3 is TGCAGCGTGTACCGCCGAGACAGGGGGCCCGATGAGCAGTTCTTC.

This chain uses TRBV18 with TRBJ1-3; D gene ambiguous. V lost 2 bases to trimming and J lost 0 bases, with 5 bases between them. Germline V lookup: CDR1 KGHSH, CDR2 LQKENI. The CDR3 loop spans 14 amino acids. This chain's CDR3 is CASSPKNSGNTIYF. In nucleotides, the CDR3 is TGTGCCAGCTCACCAAAGAACTCTGGAAACACCATATATTTT.

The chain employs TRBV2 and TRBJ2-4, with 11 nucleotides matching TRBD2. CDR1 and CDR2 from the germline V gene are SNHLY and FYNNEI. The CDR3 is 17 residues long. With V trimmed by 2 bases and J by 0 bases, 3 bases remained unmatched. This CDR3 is CASSERLAGGAKNIQYF. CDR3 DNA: TGTGCCAGCAGTGAACGGCTAGCGGGAGGAGCCAAAAACATTCAGTACTTC.

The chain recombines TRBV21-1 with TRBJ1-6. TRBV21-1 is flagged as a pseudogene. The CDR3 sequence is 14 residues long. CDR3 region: CASSKLKDNSPLHF. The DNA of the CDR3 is TGTGCCAGCAGCAAATTGAAAGATAATTCACCCCTCCACTTT.

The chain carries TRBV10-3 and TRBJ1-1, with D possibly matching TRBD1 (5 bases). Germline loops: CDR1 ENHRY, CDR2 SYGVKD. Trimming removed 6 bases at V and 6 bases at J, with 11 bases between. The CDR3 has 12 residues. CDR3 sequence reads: CAISQGNAEAFF. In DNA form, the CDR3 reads TGTGCCATCAGCCAGGGTAACGCTGAAGCTTTCTTT.

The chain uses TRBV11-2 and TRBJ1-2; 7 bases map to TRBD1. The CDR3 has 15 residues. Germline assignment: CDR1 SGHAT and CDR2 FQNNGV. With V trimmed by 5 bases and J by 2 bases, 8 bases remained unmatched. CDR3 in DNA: TGTGCCAGCAGCGTAAACAGGGGAGGAAACTATGGCTACACCTTC. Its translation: CASSVNRGGNYGYTF.